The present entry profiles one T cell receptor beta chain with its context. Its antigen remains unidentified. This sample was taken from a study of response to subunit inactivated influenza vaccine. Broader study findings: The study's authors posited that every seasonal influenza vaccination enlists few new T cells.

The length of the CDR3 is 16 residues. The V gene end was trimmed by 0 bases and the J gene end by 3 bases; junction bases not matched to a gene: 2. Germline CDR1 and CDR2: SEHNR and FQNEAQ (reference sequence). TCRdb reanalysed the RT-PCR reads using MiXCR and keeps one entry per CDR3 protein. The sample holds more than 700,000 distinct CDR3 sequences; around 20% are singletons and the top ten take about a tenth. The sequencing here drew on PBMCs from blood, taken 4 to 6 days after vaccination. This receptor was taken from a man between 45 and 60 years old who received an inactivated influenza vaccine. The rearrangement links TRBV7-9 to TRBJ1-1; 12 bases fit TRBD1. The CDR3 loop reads CASSLAGQGADTEAFF. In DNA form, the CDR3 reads TGTGCCAGCAGCTTAGCGGGACAGGGGGCGGACACTGAAGCTTTCTTT.